This T cell receptor beta chain derives from a study of spatial heterogeneity in lung cancer. About the research overall: Sequencing consistently turned up more beta-chain sequences than alpha-chain sequences.

TCRdb re-called the 5' RACE reads with MiXCR, one entry per CDR3 protein. This table holds under 150,000 distinct CDR3 sequences, 9% to 15% found once. Time point noted: blood at routine non-recurrence follow-up after resection. Tumor, nontumor lung or frozen PBMC supplied whole RNA that was sequenced unsorted. V lost 7 bases, J lost 5 bases, and 9 bases lay in between. Germline V lookup: CDR1 MDHEN, CDR2 SYDVKM. The CDR3 runs to 13 residues. Sequencing used PBMCs, obtained at follow-up. This chain uses TRBV28 with TRBJ1-6; no firm D call. The receptor comes from a male donor with early-stage non-small cell lung cancer. Here the CDR3 reads CASILRNNSPLHF. CDR3 sequence (DNA): TGTGCCAGCATATTACGAAATAATTCACCCCTCCACTTT. The entire variable domain, with the rest obtained from reference TRBV28 and TRBJ1-6, is as follows: DVKVTQSSRYLVKRTGEKVFLECVQDMDHENMFWYRQDPGLGLRLIYFSYDVKMKEKGDIPEGYSVSREKKERFSLILESASTNQTSMYLCASILRNNSPLHFGNGTRLTVT.